The entry below describes one TCR beta chain. From the germline J gene comes the end of the CDR3, since the read stops 3 residues before it. Each participant carried one incident cervical HPV16 infection only. The ends were cut back, 4 bases at V and 5 bases at J, with 8 bases in the middle. The germline V gene has CDR1 SEHNR and CDR2 FQNEAQ (reference sequence). The CDR3 loop spans 12 amino acids. These data originate in a study of T cells in women clearing cervical HPV infection. Study background: Controls were women whose single incident HPV16 infection cleared within 12 months without precancer or cancer. For cases, blood was sampled a median approximately 150 days after lesion detection, interquartile range about 90 to 200 days.

Generated by immunoSEQ multiplex PCR, the TCRdb table keeps only in-frame clones and is missing some. This table lists 25,000 or so clones. The sample comprised blood buffy coat. This receptor was obtained from a woman between 18 and 70 years old with a cervical HPV16 infection that either progressed to CIN3+ or cleared (not recorded which). The chain combines TRBV7-9 with TRBJ1-2; possible D gene TRBD1, 5 bases. The chain's CDR3 is CASSSTGYGYTF. CDR3 DNA (partial): TGTGCCAGCAGCTCTACAGGATATGGC.